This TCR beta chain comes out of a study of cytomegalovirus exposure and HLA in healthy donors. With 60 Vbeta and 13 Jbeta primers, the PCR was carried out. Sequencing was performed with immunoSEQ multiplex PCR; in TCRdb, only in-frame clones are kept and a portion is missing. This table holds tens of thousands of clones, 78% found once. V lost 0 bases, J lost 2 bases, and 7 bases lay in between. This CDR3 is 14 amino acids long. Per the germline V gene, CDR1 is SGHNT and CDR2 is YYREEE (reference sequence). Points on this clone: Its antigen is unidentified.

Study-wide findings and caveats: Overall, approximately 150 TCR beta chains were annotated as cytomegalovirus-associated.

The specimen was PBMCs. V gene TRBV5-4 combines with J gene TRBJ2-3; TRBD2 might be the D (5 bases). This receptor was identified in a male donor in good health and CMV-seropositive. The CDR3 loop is CASSLGGITDTQYF. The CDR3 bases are TGTGCCAGCAGCTTGGGAGGGATCACAGATACGCAGTATTTT.